This T cell receptor beta chain was documented in a study of T cell repertoires in cytomegalovirus infection. Notes on the study in general: Carriage of CMV together with the relevant HLA was identifiable through cumulative public TCR beta family frequency. Within the response measured ex vivo, HLA-C-restricted CMV-specific TCR beta clonotypes were dominant.

The sample holds many counts of this clonotype. Its target is unknown. TCRdb recomputed calls from the reads with MiXCR, one row per CDR3 protein. Of approximately 43,000 distinct CDR3 sequences in the sample, more than 20% were seen once. This CDR3 region has 15 residues. Germline V gene sequence: CDR1 SGHTA, CDR2 FQGNSA. With V trimmed by 1 base and J by 7 bases, 7 bases remained unmatched. The V and J genes are TRBV7-2 and TRBJ2-1; 7 bases match TRBD1. This receptor was taken from a human donor in good health (CMV status not recorded). Some clones in this sample may be carry-over from other donors' samples. Sequencing was done on a sample of PBMCs, sequenced either directly or after in vitro stimulation (not recorded which). CDR3 amino acids: CASSLGTGPWNEQFF. In DNA form, the CDR3 reads TGTGCCAGCAGCTTAGGGACAGGACCCTGGAATGAGCAGTTCTTC.